One T cell receptor (beta chain) is described in this entry. Within its sample, this clonotype is medium-sized (0.01 to 0.1%). No cognate antigen has been identified for it. It has no much larger one-base neighbor in the sample; base qualities were not kept. Sequencing used an Illumina MiSeq. TCRdb reran the public reads through fastp at Q25 and MiXCR, keeping productive beta chains. Each entry merges the rows of one CDR3 protein and shows their most common DNA and genes. Recorded for this sample are roughly 5,400 distinct CDR3 sequences; around 9.1% of them occurred a single time. Under 5.5% of the sample goes to the ten largest clones. Sequences KGHSH (CDR1) and LQKENI (CDR2) are obtained from the germline V gene. The germline ends are 12 bases apart after V is trimmed by 3 bases and J by 6 bases. The CDR3 runs 14 amino acids, cysteine and phenylalanine included. Solely the CDR3 DNA is kept, with 42 bases framed from the first base.

The data were taken from a study. The source is a human donor with rheumatoid arthritis. The sequenced material came from CD4+ T cells from synovial fluid. The receptor chain draws on TRBV18 and TRBJ2-1, and perhaps TRBD2 as D gene, on 6 matching bases. The CDR3 corresponds to CASSPGLQVNEQFF. The DNA sequence reads TGTGCCAGCTCACCGGGACTCCAGGTCAATGAGCAGTTCTTC.